This T cell receptor (beta chain) was sequenced during a study of T-cell memory formation after mild COVID-19. Study information: Among the donors, TCR clusters were largely specific to each donor. Findings and limits, study-wide: CD4+ bias marked clones expanding day 15 to 37, unlike balanced contracting clones.

TCRdb reanalysed the 5' RACE reads using MiXCR and keeps one entry per CDR3 protein. The profile shows about 430,000 distinct CDR3 sequences, 15% to 20% of them singletons. A few counts support this clonotype. No antigen is known for it. Trimming left V 8 bases short and J 4 bases short, with 8 bases between. The CDR3 covers 11 residues. This receptor was taken from a young man who had mild COVID-19 (a few samples of this study predate the infection). Cell type and time point are not known. J is TRBJ1-2 and V is TRBV12-3 or TRBV12-4, with D possibly matching TRBD1 (6 bases). The source material was PBMCs or a T cell subset sorted from them (not recorded which). The CDR3 here is CASRRGYGYTF. CDR3 in DNA: TGTGCCAGCCGCAGGGGCTATGGCTACACCTTC.